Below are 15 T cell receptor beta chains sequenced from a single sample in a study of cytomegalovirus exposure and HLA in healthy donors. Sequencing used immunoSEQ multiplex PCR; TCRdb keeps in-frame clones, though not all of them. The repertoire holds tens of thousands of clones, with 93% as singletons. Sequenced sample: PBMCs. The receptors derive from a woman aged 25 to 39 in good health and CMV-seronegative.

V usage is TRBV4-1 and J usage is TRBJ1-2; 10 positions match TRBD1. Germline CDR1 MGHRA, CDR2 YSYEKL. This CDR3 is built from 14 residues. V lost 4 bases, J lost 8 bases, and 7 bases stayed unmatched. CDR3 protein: CASSRQGQGRGYTF. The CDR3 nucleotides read TGCGCCAGCAGCCGCCAGGGACAGGGGAGGGGCTACACCTTC.

CDR3 sequence (DNA): TGTGCCAGCAGTTACCAGGAAAACTATGGCTACACCTTC. Translation: CASSYQENYGYTF. The V gene is TRBV6-5, the J gene TRBJ1-2, with D uncertain. The CDR3 runs 13 residues. CDR1 is MNHEY, CDR2 SVGAGI, per germline. V was cut by 2 bases and J by 2 bases, with 6 bases left in between.

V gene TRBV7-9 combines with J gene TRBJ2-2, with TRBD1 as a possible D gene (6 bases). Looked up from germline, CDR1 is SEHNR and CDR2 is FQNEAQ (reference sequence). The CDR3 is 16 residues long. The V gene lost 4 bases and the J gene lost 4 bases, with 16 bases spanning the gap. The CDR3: CASSSQPGQITGELFF. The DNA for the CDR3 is TGTGCCAGCAGCTCACAACCGGGACAAATCACCGGGGAGCTGTTTTTT.

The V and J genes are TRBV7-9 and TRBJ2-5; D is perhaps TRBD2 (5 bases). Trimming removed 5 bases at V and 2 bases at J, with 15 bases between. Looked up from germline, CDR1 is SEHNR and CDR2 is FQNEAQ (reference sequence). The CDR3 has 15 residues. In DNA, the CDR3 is TGTGCCAGCAGCACGGGGATACTAAGTCAAGAGACCCAGTACTTC. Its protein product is CASSTGILSQETQYF.

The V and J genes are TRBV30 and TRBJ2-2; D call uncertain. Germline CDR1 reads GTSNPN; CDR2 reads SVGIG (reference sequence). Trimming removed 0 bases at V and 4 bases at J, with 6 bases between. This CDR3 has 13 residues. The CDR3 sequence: CAWSVLLTGELFF. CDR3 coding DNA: TGTGCCTGGAGTGTACTTCTCACCGGGGAGCTGTTTTTT.

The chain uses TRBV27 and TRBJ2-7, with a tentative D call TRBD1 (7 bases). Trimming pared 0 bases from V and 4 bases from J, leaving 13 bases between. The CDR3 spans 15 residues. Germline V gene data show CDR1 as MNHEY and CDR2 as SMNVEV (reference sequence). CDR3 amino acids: CASSLSGRGEYEQYF. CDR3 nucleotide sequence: TGTGCCAGCAGTTTATCGGGCAGGGGGGAATACGAGCAGTACTTC.

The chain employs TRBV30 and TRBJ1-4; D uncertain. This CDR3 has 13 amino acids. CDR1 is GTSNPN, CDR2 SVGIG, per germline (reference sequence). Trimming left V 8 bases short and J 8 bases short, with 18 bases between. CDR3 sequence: CAAEAGLGEKLFF. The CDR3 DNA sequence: TGTGCCGCCGAAGCGGGGTTAGGGGAAAAACTGTTTTTT.

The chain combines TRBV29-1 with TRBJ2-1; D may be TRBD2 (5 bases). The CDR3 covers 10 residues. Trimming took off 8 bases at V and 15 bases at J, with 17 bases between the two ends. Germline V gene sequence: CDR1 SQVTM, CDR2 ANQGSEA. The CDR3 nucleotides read TGCAGCACCCCGGGGAGTCTTCGGTTCTTC. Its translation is CSTPGSLRFF.

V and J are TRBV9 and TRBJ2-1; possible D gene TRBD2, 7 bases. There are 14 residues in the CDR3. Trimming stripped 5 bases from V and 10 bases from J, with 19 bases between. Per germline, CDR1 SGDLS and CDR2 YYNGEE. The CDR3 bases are TGTGCCAGCAGGGCTAGCGGAGGAGGGGGAGAGCAGTTCTTC. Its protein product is CASRASGGGGEQFF.

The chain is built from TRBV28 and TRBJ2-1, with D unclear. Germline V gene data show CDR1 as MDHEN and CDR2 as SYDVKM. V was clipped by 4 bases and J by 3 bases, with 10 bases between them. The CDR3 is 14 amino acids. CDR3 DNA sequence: TGTGCCAGCAGTTACCTCTATCGCTACAATGAGCAGTTCTTC. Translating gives CASSYLYRYNEQFF.

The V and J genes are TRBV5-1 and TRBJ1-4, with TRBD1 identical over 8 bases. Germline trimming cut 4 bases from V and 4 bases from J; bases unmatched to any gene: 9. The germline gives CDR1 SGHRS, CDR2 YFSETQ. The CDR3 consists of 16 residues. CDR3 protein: CASSPPGTGINEKLFF. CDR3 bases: TGCGCCAGCAGCCCACCGGGGACAGGAATTAATGAAAAACTGTTTTTT.

DNA of the CDR3: TGCGCCAGCAGCCAAGTTCGGGGGGGCGGACAAGAGACCCAGTACTTC. Protein: CASSQVRGGGQETQYF. The J gene is TRBJ2-5, the V gene TRBV4-1, with 8 bases aligning to TRBD2. Trimming took 1 base from V and 2 from J; bases not matched to a gene: 6. Germline V gives CDR1 MGHRA, CDR2 YSYEKL. The CDR3 has 16 amino acids.

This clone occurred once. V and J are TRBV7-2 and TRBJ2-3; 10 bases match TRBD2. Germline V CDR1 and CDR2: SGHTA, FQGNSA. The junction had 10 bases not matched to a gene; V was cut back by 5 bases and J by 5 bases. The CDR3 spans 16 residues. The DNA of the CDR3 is TGTGCCAGCAGCCTAAGCCCGGGACTAGCGAGAGATACGCAGTATTTT. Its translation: CASSLSPGLARDTQYF.

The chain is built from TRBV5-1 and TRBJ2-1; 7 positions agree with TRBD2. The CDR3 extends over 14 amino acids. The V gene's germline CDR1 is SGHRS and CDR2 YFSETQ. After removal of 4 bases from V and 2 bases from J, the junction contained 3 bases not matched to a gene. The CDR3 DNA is TGCGCCAGCAGCCCTAGCGGAACCTACAATGAGCAGTTCTTC. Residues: CASSPSGTYNEQFF.

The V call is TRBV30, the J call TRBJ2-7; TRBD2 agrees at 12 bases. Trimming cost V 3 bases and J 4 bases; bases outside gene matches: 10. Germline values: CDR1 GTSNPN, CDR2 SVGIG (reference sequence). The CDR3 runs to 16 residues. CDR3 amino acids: CAWSERGLAGIYEQYF. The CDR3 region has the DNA TGTGCCTGGAGCGAAAGAGGACTAGCGGGGATATACGAGCAGTACTTC.